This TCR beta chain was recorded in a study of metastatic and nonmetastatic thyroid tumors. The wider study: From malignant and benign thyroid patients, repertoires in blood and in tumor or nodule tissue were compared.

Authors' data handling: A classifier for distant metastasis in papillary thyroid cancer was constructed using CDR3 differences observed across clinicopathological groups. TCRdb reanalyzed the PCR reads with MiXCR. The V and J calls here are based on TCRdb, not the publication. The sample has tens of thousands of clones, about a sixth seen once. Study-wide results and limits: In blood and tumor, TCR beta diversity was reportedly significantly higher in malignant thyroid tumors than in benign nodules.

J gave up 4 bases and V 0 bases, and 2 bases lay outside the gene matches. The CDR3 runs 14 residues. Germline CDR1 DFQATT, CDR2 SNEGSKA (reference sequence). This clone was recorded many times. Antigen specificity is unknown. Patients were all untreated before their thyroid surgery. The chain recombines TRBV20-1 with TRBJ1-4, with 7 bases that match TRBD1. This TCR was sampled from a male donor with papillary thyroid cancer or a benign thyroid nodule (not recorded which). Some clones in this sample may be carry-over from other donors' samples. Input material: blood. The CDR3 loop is CSARDHRGNEKLFF. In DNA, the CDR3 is TGCAGTGCTAGAGATCACAGGGGTAATGAAAAACTGTTTTTT.